This TCR beta chain was found in a study of T cells expressing NK-cell markers. One entry per CDR3 protein, without DNA, is what TCRdb gives after re-calling the 5' RACE reads. This sample carries under 500,000 distinct CDR3 sequences, with 6% to 8% going to the ten biggest clones. Germline V gives CDR1 SGHTA, CDR2 FQGNSA. The CDR3 is made up of 16 amino acids. This sequence was found in a woman aged 18-70 years in good health. The chain carries TRBV7-2 and TRBJ1-6. Material: blood T cells: a sorted CD56 or NKG2C T cell subset, CD4+ or CD8+ T cells, or bulk PBMC T cells (not recorded which). CDR3: CASSLVGLGLDSPLHF.